This TCR beta chain was identified in a study of T cells in Graves' hyperthyroidism and ophthalmopathy. General study results and limits: Most clonotypes expanded in thyroid above 0.001 were likewise present in blood. Ophthalmopathy cases were set apart from stable hyperthyroidism by a 13 V-J model.

Graves' hyperthyroidism qualified as stable when ophthalmopathy did not progress within 18 months. In the case of this clonotype: No antigen is known for it.

Germline V CDR1 and CDR2: SGHTA, FQGNSA. V was trimmed by 1 base and J by 4 bases, leaving 8 bases between them. CDR3 length: 13 amino acids. TCR beta CDR3 regions were amplified from RNA. With the HTBI primer set, the TCR CDR3 went through a first round of RT-PCR. TCRdb itself ran the multiplex PCR reads through MiXCR, one entry per CDR3 protein. The sample lists roughly 580,000 distinct CDR3 sequences; 46% were seen once. The sample consisted of peripheral blood or thyroid tissue (not recorded which). The chain couples TRBV7-2 to TRBJ2-7; D gene unclear. The clonotype was recovered from a woman in her late teens or twenties with Graves' hyperthyroidism. The CDR3 DNA reads as TGTGCCAGCAGCTTAGGTGCAGAGTACGAGCAGTACTTC. Its protein product is CASSLGAEYEQYF. The variable domain in full, with the rest retrieved from reference TRBV7-2 and TRBJ2-7, is GAGVSQSPSNKVTEKGKDVELRCDPISGHTALYWYRQSLGQGLEFLIYFQGNSAPDKSGLPSDRFSAERTGGSVSTLTIQRTQQEDSAVYLCASSLGAEYEQYFGPGTRLTVT.